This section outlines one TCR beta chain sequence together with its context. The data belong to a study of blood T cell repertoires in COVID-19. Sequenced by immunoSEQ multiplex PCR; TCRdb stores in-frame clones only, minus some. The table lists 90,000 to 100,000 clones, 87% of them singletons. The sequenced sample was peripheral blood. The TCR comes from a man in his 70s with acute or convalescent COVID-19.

CDR3 nucleotide sequence: TGTGCCAGCAGTTTAAGTAGCGGGCGTTGGGAGACCCAGTACTTC. It codes for CASSLSSGRWETQYF. The chain combines TRBV27 with TRBJ2-5; 7 bases map to TRBD2. V trimming: 2 bases; J trimming: 5 bases; junction bases outside the gene matches: 8. This CDR3 comprises 15 residues. Germline V gene lookup returns CDR1 MNHEY and CDR2 SMNVEV (reference sequence).